Each of the 3 T cell receptor beta chains below was sequenced from the same sample in a study of T cell responses to AZD1222 COVID-19 vaccine. The method was immunoSEQ multiplex PCR; TCRdb's version includes in-frame clones alone and lacks a portion of them. The sample records around 85,000 clones, 65% to 90% being singletons. Sequencing was performed on peripheral blood, taken on day 0 of AZD1222 vaccination. These receptor sequences come from an adult in good health.

V and J are TRBV5-1 and TRBJ2-6; no firm D call. The CDR3 extends over 17 amino acids. The germline gives CDR1 SGHRS, CDR2 YFSETQ. The V end lost 2 bases, the J end lost 3 bases, and 15 bases lay between the germline ends. The CDR3 here is CASSFNSDPFGANVLTF. The DNA for the CDR3 is TGCGCCAGCAGCTTTAATTCAGATCCTTTTGGGGCCAACGTCCTGACTTTC.

This chain connects TRBV27 to TRBJ2-7, with D perhaps matching TRBD2 (6 bases). Trimming left V 10 bases short and J 7 bases short, with 20 bases between. CDR3 length: 13 residues. Germline V gene sequence: CDR1 MNHEY, CDR2 SMNVEV (reference sequence). The DNA of the CDR3 is TGTGCCACACAACCGTCCGGGACTCTGGAGCAGTACTTC. The encoded protein is CATQPSGTLEQYF.

The chain couples TRBV29-1 to TRBJ1-3; 9 bases are a match to TRBD1. The CDR3 spans 15 residues. Trimming removed 5 bases from V and 0 bases from J; junction bases left unmatched: 5. Germline V gene data show CDR1 as SQVTM and CDR2 as ANQGSEA. CDR3 residues: CSVWGQGISGNTIYF. The DNA for the CDR3 is TGCAGCGTTTGGGGACAGGGCATCTCTGGAAACACCATATATTTT.